The clone carrying this T cell receptor (beta chain) was recorded at least ten times. The target antigen is unknown. The length of the CDR3 is 13 residues. From germline, CDR1 is SEHNR and CDR2 FQNEAQ (reference sequence). V dropped 11 bases and J dropped 5 bases, with 15 bases sitting between them. The sample is drawn from a study of T cells after yellow fever vaccination. Across the study: Preparation of the low-cell-number fractions used SMART-Seq v4 Ultra Low Input. General study results and limits: Subsequent booster samples again held most clones from primary vaccination (roughly 96% CD4, roughly 91% CD8). FACS-sorted repertoires could harbor abundant contaminating bulk-population clonotypes.

The authors made TCR cDNA by 5'RACE template switching, adding a universal primer site and UMIs. TCRdb analysed the 5' RACE reads with MiXCR anew, one entry per CDR3 protein. The sample includes nearly 350,000 distinct CDR3 sequences, roughly 8.6% of them seen just once. The rearrangement joins TRBV7-9 to TRBJ2-2; D ambiguous. The sequencing here drew on PBMCs, taken about 49 days after the first yellow fever vaccination. This TCR came from a young man who received the YFV17D yellow fever vaccine. The CDR3 bases are TGTGCCGCCGGCCTTGGTGGGACCGGGGAGCTGTTTTTT. Residues: CAAGLGGTGELFF.